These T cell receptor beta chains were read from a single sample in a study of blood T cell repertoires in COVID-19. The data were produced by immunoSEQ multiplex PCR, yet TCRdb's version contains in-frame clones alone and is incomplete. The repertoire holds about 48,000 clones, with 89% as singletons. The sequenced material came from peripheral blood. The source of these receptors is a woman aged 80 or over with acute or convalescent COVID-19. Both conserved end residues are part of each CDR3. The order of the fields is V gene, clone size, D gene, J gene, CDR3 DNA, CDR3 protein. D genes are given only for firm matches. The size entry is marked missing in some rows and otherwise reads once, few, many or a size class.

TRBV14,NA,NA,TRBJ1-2,TGTGCCAGCAGCCAAGAACAGAACTATGGCTACACCTTC,CASSQEQNYGYTF
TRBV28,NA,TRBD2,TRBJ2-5,TGTGCCAGCAGTTCCTTAGCGGGGGAGGGAGAGACCCAGTACTTC,CASSSLAGEGETQYF
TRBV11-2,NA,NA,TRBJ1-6,TGTGCCAGCAGCTTAGTGGTAGGCGGCTCGACCCTCCACTTT,CASSLVVGGSTLHF
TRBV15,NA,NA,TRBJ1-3,TGTGCCACCCGCCCCGGCAGCGCTTCTGGAAACACCATATATTTT,CATRPGSASGNTIYF
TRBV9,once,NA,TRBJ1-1,TGTGCCAGCAGCGTAGTGGGAGGGGCGAACACTGAAGCTTTCTTT,CASSVVGGANTEAFF
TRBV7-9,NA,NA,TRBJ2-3,TGTGCCAGCAGCTTAGGTCCAGGTAGTCAGTATTTT,CASSLGPGSQYF
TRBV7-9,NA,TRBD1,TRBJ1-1,TGTGCCAGCAGCTTAAGACAGGGCCGAGACACTGAAGCTTTCTTT,CASSLRQGRDTEAFF
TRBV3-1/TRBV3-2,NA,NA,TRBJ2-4,TGTGCCAGCAGCCCTCGGGAGGCCAAAAACATTCAGTACTTC,CASSPREAKNIQYF
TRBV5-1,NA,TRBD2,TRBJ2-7,TGCGCCAGCAGCTCCGGGACTAGCGGGATCTACGAGCAGTACTTC,CASSSGTSGIYEQYF
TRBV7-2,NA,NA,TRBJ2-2,TGTGCCAGCAGCCGGGACTTGGTGTGGGGCGGGGAGCTGTTTTTT,CASSRDLVWGGELFF
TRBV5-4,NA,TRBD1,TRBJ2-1,TGTGCCAGCAGCTCGACCGGGACAGGGGAGTTCTTC,CASSSTGTGEFF
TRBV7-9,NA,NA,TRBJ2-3,TGTGCCAGCAGCTTATCGGGTAGCCCTACCACAGATACGCAGTATTTT,CASSLSGSPTTDTQYF
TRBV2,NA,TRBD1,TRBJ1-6,TGTGCCACTTCACAGGGGACCGATAATTCACCCCTCCACTTT,CATSQGTDNSPLHF
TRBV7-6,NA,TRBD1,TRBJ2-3,TGTGCCAGCAGCTTATGGGGACAGGGGGGAACAGATACGCAGTATTTT,CASSLWGQGGTDTQYF
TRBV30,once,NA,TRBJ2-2,TGTGCCTGGAGTGAGGGGCTTGGGACCGGGGAGCTGTTTTTT,CAWSEGLGTGELFF
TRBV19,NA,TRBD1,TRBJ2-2,TGTGCCAGTAGTATAAGGGACAGGGCGACCGGGGAGCTGTTTTTT,CASSIRDRATGELFF
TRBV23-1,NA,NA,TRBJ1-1,TGCGCCAGCAGTTACCACAGGGCCCTGAACACTGAAGCTTTCTTT,CASSYHRALNTEAFF
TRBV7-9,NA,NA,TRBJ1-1,TGTGCCAGCACCTTAGTGGGGGGTCCGGACACTGAAGCTTTCTTT,CASTLVGGPDTEAFF
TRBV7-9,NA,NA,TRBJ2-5,TGTGCCAGCAGCTTAGGACAGGCCAACCAAGAGACCCAGTACTTC,CASSLGQANQETQYF